The clone carrying this TCR beta chain was counted a few times. What it recognizes is unknown. The entry originates in a study of beta chain features in type 1 diabetes. Study observations and caveats: Researchers report that Type 1 diabetes patients had moderately but significantly shorter TCRB CDR3s across all four CD4+ subsets.

TCRB transcripts that were expressed got sequenced, as all of the isolated RNA had been reverse transcribed. The assay was immunoSEQ multiplex PCR, and TCRdb's table has in-frame clones only and misses some. The data show hundreds of thousands of clones, approximately 15% seen once. This CDR3 spans 15 amino acids. Looked up from germline, CDR1 is GTSNPN and CDR2 is SVGIG (reference sequence). V was shortened by 2 bases and J by 0 bases, with 11 bases between the two germline ends. Based on CD45RO/CCR7/CD25/CD127/CD95/CD27, CD4+ regulatory, stem cell-like memory, naive and central memory cells were sorted.

This chain uses TRBV30 with TRBJ2-1; D is undetermined. The material sequenced was naive CD4+ T cells from blood. This sequence originates from a man between 18 and 35 years old with type 1 diabetes. As DNA, the CDR3 is TGTGCCTGGAGTCATACCTATTCCTCCTACAATGAGCAGTTCTTC. Its translation is CAWSHTYSSYNEQFF.